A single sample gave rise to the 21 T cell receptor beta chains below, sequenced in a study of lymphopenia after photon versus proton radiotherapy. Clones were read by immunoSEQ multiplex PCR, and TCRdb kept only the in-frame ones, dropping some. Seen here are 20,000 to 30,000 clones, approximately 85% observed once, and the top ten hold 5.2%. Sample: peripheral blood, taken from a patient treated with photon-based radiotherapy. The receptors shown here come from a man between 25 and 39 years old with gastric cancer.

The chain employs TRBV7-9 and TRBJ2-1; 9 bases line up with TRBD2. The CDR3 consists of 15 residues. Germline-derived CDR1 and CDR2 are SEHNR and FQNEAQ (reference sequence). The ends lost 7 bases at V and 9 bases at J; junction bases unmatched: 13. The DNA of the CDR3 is TGTGCCAGCACCCTTAGTATGTCTAGCGGGACTGAGCAGTTCTTC. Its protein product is CASTLSMSSGTEQFF. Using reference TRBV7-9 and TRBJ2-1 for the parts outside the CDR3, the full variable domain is DTGVSQNPRHKITKRGQNVTFRCDPISEHNRLYWYRQTLGQGPEFLTYFQNEAQLEKSRLLSDRFSAERPKGSFSTLEIQRTEQGDSAMYLCASTLSMSSGTEQFFGPGTRLTVL.

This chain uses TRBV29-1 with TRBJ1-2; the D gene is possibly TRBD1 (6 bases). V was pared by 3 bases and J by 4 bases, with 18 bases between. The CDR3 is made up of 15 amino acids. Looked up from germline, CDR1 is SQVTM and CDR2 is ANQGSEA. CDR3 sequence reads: CSVEGMGGRGYGYTF. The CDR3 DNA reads TGCAGCGTTGAGGGAATGGGGGGGCGAGGCTATGGCTACACCTTC.

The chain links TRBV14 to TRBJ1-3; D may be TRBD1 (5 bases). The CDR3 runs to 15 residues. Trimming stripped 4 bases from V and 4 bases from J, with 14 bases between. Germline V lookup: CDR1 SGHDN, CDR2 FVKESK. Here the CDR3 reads CASSPRLGAGNTIYF. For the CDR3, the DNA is TGTGCCAGCAGCCCACGCCTAGGGGCAGGAAACACCATATATTTT.

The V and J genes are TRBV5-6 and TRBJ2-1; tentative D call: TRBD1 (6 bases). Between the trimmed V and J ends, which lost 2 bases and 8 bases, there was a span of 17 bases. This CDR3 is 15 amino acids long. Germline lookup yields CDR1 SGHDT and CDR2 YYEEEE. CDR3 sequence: CASSLGQGYIDEQFF. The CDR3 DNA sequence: TGTGCCAGCAGCTTAGGTCAGGGGTACATCGATGAGCAGTTCTTC.

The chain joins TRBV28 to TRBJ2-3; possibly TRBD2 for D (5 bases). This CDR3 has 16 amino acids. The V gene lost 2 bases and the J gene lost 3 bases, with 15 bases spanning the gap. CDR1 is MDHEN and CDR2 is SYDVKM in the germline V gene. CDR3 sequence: CASSLTAGSRTDTQYF. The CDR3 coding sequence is TGTGCCAGCAGTTTAACTGCGGGCTCCAGGACAGATACGCAGTATTTT.

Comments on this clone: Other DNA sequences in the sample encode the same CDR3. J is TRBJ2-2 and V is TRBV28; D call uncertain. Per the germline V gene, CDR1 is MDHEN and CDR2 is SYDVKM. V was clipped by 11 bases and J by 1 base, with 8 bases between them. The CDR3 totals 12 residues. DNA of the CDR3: TGTGCCTTGAGTGGGAACACCGGGGAGCTGTTTTTT. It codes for CALSGNTGELFF.

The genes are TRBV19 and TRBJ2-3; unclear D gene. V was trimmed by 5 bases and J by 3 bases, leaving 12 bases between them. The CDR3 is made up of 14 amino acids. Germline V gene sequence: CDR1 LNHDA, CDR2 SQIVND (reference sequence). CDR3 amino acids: CASSSRTSTDTQYF. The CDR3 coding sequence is TGTGCCAGTAGTTCCCGAACCTCTACAGATACGCAGTATTTT. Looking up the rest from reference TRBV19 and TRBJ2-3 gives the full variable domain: DGGITQSPKYLFRKEGQNVTLSCEQNLNHDAMYWYRQDPGQGLRLIYYSQIVNDFQKGDIAEGYSVSREKKESFPLTVTSAQKNPTAFYLCASSSRTSTDTQYFGPGTRLTVL.

The CDR3 protein is CASSVAAVGLGAQHF. In DNA form, the CDR3 reads TGTGCCAGCAGCGTAGCTGCAGTCGGTTTAGGGGCCCAGCATTTT. The rearrangement uses TRBV9 and TRBJ1-5; D might be TRBD1 (5 bases). The CDR3 is 15 amino acids. The germline gives CDR1 SGDLS, CDR2 YYNGEE. The V end lost 0 bases, the J end lost 11 bases, and 18 bases lay between the germline ends.

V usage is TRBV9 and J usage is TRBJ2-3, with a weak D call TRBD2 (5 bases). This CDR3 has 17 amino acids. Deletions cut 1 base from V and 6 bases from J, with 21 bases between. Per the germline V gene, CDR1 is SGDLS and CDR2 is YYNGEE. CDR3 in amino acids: CASSVQGLSAWRDTQYF. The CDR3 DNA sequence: TGTGCCAGCAGCGTACAAGGCCTTAGCGCCTGGAGGGATACGCAGTATTTT.

The CDR3 reads CASSDEGSGTDTQYF. The CDR3 nucleotides read TGTGCCAGCAGTGACGAGGGGAGTGGCACAGATACGCAGTATTTT. V is TRBV25-1 and J is TRBJ2-3, with D perhaps matching TRBD1 or TRBD2 (5 bases each). Germline lookup yields CDR1 MGHDK and CDR2 SYGVNS. The CDR3 runs to 15 residues. Trimming cost V 3 bases and J 1 base, with 11 bases left between them. The full variable domain, in which reference TRBV25-1 and TRBJ2-3 provide the parts outside the CDR3, is EADIYQTPRYLVIGTGKKITLECSQTMGHDKMYWYQQDPGMELHLIHYSYGVNSTEKGDLSSESTVSRIRTEHFPLTLESARPSHTSQYLCASSDEGSGTDTQYFGPGTRLTVL.

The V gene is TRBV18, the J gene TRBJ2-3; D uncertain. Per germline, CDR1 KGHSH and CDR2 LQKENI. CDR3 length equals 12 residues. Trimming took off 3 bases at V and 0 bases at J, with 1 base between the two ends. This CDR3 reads CASSPSTDTQYF. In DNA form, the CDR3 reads TGTGCCAGCTCACCGAGCACAGATACGCAGTATTTT.

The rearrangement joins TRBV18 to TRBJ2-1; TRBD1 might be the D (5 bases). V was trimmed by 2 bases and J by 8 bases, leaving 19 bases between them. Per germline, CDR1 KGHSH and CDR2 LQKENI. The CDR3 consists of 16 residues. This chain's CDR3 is CASSPLVGASPYEQFF. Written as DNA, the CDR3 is TGTGCCAGCTCACCATTAGTTGGGGCGTCGCCATATGAGCAGTTCTTC.

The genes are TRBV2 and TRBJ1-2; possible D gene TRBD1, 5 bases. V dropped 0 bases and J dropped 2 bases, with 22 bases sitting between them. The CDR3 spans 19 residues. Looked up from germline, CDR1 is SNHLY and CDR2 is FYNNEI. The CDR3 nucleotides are TGTGCCAGCAGTGAAGCAATGGGTGGTCACGTCGGGGGAAACTATGGCTACACCTTC. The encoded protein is CASSEAMGGHVGGNYGYTF.

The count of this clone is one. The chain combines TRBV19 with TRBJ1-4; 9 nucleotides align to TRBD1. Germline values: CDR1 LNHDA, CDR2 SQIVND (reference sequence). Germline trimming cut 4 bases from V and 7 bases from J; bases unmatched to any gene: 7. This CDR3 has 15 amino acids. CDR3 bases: TGTGCCAGTAGTACCCTACAGGGGGCGCTTGAAAAACTGTTTTTT. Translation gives CASSTLQGALEKLFF.

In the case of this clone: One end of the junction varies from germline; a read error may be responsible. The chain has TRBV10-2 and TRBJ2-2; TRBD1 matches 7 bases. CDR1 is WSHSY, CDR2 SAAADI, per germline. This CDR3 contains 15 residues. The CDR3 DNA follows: TGCGCCAGCAGAGAGTCCGACAGGGTAGCCGGGGAGCTGTTTTTT. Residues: CASRESDRVAGELFF.

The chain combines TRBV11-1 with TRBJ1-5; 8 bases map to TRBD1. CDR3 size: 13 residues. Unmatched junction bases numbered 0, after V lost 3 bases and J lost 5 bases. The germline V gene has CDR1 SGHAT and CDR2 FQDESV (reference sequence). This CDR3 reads CASSLDRDQPQHF. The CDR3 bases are TGTGCCAGCAGCTTGGACAGGGATCAGCCCCAGCATTTT.

The chain's CDR3 is CSASLGNTIYF. CDR3 nucleotides: TGCAGTGCTAGTTTGGGGAACACCATATATTTT. The chain combines TRBV20-1 with TRBJ1-3; unclear D gene. This CDR3 region has 11 residues. The ends were cut back, 3 bases at V and 7 bases at J, with 7 bases in the middle. From germline, CDR1 is DFQATT and CDR2 SNEGSKA (reference sequence).

The CDR3: CASSGGYGNQPQHF. CDR3 bases: TGTGCCAGCAGTGGGGGGTATGGCAATCAGCCCCAGCATTTT. The chain links TRBV6-1 to TRBJ1-5; the D gene is possibly TRBD1 (5 bases). Germline V lookup: CDR1 MNHNS, CDR2 SASEGT. The CDR3 runs 14 residues. The germline V and J ends were trimmed by 4 bases and 2 bases, with 9 bases remaining between them.

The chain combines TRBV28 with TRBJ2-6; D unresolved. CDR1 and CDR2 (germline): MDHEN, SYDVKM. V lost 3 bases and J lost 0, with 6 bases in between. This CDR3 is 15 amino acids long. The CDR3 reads CASSFDSSGANVLTF. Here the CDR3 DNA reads TGTGCCAGCAGTTTTGATAGCTCTGGGGCCAACGTCCTGACTTTC.

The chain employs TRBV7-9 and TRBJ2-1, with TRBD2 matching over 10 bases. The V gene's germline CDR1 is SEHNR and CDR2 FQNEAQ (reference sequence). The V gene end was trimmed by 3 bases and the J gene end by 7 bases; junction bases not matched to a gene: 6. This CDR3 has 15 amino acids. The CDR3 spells CASSFSSGRGNEQFF. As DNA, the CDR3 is TGTGCCAGCAGCTTCTCTAGCGGGAGAGGGAATGAGCAGTTCTTC.

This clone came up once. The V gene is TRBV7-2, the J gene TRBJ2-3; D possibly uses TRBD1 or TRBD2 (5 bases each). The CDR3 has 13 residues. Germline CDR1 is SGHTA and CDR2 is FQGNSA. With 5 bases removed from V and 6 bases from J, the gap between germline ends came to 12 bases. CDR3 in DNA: TGTGCCAGCAGCCGGGACCAGAGGGATACGCAGTATTTT. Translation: CASSRDQRDTQYF.